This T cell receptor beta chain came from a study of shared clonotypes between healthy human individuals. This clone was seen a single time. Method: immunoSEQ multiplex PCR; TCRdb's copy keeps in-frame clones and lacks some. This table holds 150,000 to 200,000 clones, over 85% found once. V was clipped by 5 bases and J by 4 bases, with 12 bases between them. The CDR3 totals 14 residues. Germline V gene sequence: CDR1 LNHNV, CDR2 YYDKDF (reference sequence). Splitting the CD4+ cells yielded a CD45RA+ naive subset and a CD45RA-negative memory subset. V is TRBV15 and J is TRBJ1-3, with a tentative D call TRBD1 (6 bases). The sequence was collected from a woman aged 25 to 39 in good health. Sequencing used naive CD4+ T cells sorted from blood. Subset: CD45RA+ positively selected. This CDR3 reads CATSFRDTGNTIYF. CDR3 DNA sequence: TGTGCCACCAGCTTCCGGGACACAGGAAACACCATATATTTT. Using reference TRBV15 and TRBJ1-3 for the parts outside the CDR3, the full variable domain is DAMVIQNPRYQVTQFGKPVTLSCSQTLNHNVMYWYQQKSSQAPKLLFHYYDKDFNNEADTPDNFQSRRPNTSFCFLDIRSPGLGDTAMYLCATSFRDTGNTIYFGEGSWLTVV.